Below, 27 T cell receptor beta chains from the same sample are listed, as sequenced in a study of chemoradiotherapy in HPV16-positive cancers. Assay: immunoSEQ multiplex PCR; the TCRdb copy retains only in-frame clones and omits some. The sample holds some 31,000 clones, about 91% seen once. Sequenced material: blood, taken from a patient who underwent chemoradiotherapy. The receptor set was obtained from a human donor with HPV-associated anogenital cancer.

The J gene is TRBJ2-5, the V gene TRBV5-1; D possibly uses TRBD1 or TRBD2 (6 bases each). V was clipped by 0 bases and J by 1 base, with 7 bases between them. The CDR3 length is 14 residues. CDR1 and CDR2 (germline): SGHRS, YFSETQ. The DNA of the CDR3 is TGCGCCAGCAGCTTGGAGGGGGGCCAAGAGACCCAGTACTTC. Its translation: CASSLEGGQETQYF. The full variable domain, with the rest looked up from reference TRBV5-1 and TRBJ2-5, is KAGVTQTPRYLIKTRGQQVTLSCSPISGHRSVSWYQQTPGQGLQFLFEYFSETQRNKGNFPGRFSGRQFSNSRSEMNVSTLELGDSALYLCASSLEGGQETQYFGPGTRLLVL.

This chain joins TRBV18 and TRBJ2-6; D is unresolved. CDR3 size: 15 residues. V lost 6 bases, J lost 4 bases, and 13 bases lay in between. Germline V gene lookup returns CDR1 KGHSH and CDR2 LQKENI. DNA for the CDR3: TGTGCCAGCTCTCCCACAAATCGGGGGGCCAACGTCCTGACTTTC. The encoded protein is CASSPTNRGANVLTF.

DNA of the CDR3: TGCGCCAGCAGCCAAGATGGGGCGAGGTTAGCGGGGGAGGGAGATACGCAGTATTTT. Encoded protein: CASSQDGARLAGEGDTQYF. J is TRBJ2-3 and V is TRBV4-1; 9 bases map to TRBD2. This CDR3 has 19 residues. The trim removed 0 bases at V and 5 bases at J, leaving 15 bases unmatched. Looked up from germline, CDR1 is MGHRA and CDR2 is YSYEKL.

In DNA form, the CDR3 reads TGTGCCAGCACCGAACCAGGGGTGATATACGAGCAGTACTTC. Translation gives CASTEPGVIYEQYF. The chain employs TRBV6-1 and TRBJ2-7; possibly TRBD1 for D (6 bases). There are 14 residues in the CDR3. Germline V gives CDR1 MNHNS, CDR2 SASEGT. Trimming left V 7 bases short and J 4 bases short, with 17 bases between.

The chain has TRBV9 and TRBJ2-2, with TRBD1 matching over 12 bases. Germline values: CDR1 SGDLS, CDR2 YYNGEE. After removal of 1 base from V and 6 bases from J, the junction contained 10 bases not matched to a gene. The CDR3 spans 18 residues. CDR3 in DNA: TGTGCCAGCAGCGTATTTCCGGGACAGGGGGCGGACGCCGGGGAGCTGTTTTTT. Amino acids: CASSVFPGQGADAGELFF. Looking up the rest from reference TRBV9 and TRBJ2-2 gives the full variable domain: DSGVTQTPKHLITATGQRVTLRCSPRSGDLSVYWYQQSLDQGLQFLIQYYNGEERAKGNILERFSAQQFPDLHSELNLSSLELGDSALYFCASSVFPGQGADAGELFFGEGSRLTVL.

This chain links TRBV19 with TRBJ1-3; D gene ambiguous. The germline V and J ends were trimmed by 5 bases and 5 bases, with 10 bases remaining between them. This CDR3 has 13 residues. Germline assignment: CDR1 LNHDA and CDR2 SQIVND (reference sequence). Here the CDR3 DNA reads TGTGCCAGTAGTCCCCCGCAGCGAAACACCATATATTTT. Translated: CASSPPQRNTIYF.

The chain couples TRBV30 to TRBJ2-3; 9 nucleotides line up with TRBD2. This CDR3 contains 15 residues. V dropped 1 base and J dropped 0; count of bases not matched to a gene: 2. The germline V gene has CDR1 GTSNPN and CDR2 SVGIG (reference sequence). CDR3 in DNA: TGTGCCTGGAGTGCTAGCGGGGCAAGCACAGATACGCAGTATTTT. Amino acids: CAWSASGASTDTQYF.

This clone has a single count. The chain carries TRBV4-2 and TRBJ1-2, with TRBD1 identical over 7 bases. The CDR3 contains 16 residues. The germline gives CDR1 LGHNA, CDR2 YNFKEQ. V lost 1 base to trimming and J lost 2 bases; unmatched junction nucleotides: 7. CDR3 sequence (DNA): TGTGCCAGCAGCCAAGCAAGGGGGCAAGAGAACTATGGCTACACCTTC. Translating gives CASSQARGQENYGYTF.

The CDR3 is CASSPRVSRGNTGELFF. CDR3 bases: TGTGCCAGCAGCCCCAGGGTGAGCCGGGGGAACACCGGGGAGCTGTTTTTT. The chain uses TRBV7-2 and TRBJ2-2, with D perhaps being TRBD1 or TRBD2 (5 bases each). There are 17 residues in the CDR3. Germline CDR1 reads SGHTA; CDR2 reads FQGNSA. The ends were cut back, 5 bases at V and 1 base at J, with 17 bases in the middle.

This rearrangement joins TRBV7-8 to TRBJ2-7; 7 positions match TRBD2. The trim removed 5 bases at V and 8 bases at J, leaving 6 bases unmatched. The CDR3 extends over 12 amino acids. CDR1 is SGHVS, CDR2 FQNEAQ, per germline. As DNA, the CDR3 is TGTGCCAGCAGCCTCGCCGGGGGGAAGCAGTACTTC. It codes for CASSLAGGKQYF.

The chain uses TRBV27 and TRBJ1-1; perhaps TRBD1 as D (6 bases). CDR1 and CDR2 (germline): MNHEY, SMNVEV (reference sequence). Trimming took 3 bases from V and 1 from J, leaving 9 bases between them. This CDR3 is 14 amino acids long. CDR3 loop: CASSLRTANTEAFF. The CDR3 nucleotides are TGTGCCAGCAGTTTGAGGACAGCGAACACTGAAGCTTTCTTT.

The chain links TRBV2 to TRBJ1-4, with D unclear. Germline V gene sequence: CDR1 SNHLY, CDR2 FYNNEI. This CDR3 is 15 amino acids long. Trimming cost V 6 bases and J 4 bases, with 15 bases left between them. Here the CDR3 reads CASRDRRGGNEKLFF. The CDR3 nucleotides read TGTGCCAGCAGGGACCGACGCGGAGGTAATGAAAAACTGTTTTTT. Variable domain in full (rest from reference TRBV2 and TRBJ1-4): EPEVTQTPSHQVTQMGQEVILRCVPISNHLYFYWYRQILGQKVEFLVSFYNNEISEKSEIFDDQFSVERPDGSNFTLKIRSTKLEDSAMYFCASRDRRGGNEKLFFGSGTQLSVL.

The chain is built from TRBV19 and TRBJ2-1; 11 nucleotides match TRBD2. Losses at the gene ends were 5 bases for V and 4 bases for J; bases not matched to a gene: 7. The CDR3 is 16 amino acids. CDR1 is LNHDA, CDR2 SQIVND, per germline (reference sequence). The CDR3 spells CASSVTSGSIYNEQFF. The CDR3 DNA follows: TGTGCCAGTAGTGTAACTAGCGGGAGTATTTACAATGAGCAGTTCTTC.

The rearrangement joins TRBV5-6 to TRBJ2-2; 9 positions agree with TRBD1. This CDR3 has 17 amino acids. CDR1 is SGHDT and CDR2 is YYEEEE in the germline V gene. The V segment lost 0 bases and the J segment 7 bases; nucleotides outside the gene matches: 10. CDR3 DNA sequence: TGTGCCAGCAGCTTGGGGACAGGGGATCTGACCGTCGGGGAGCTGTTTTTT. This codes for CASSLGTGDLTVGELFF. The complete variable domain, with remaining parts taken from reference TRBV5-6 and TRBJ2-2, reads DAGVTQSPTHLIKTRGQQVTLRCSPKSGHDTVSWYQQALGQGPQFIFQYYEEEERQRGNFPDRFSGHQFPNYSSELNVNALLLGDSALYLCASSLGTGDLTVGELFFGEGSRLTVL.

The rearrangement uses TRBV19 and TRBJ1-1, with D hard to call. The V end lost 7 bases, the J end lost 0 bases, and 21 bases lay between the germline ends. Germline loops: CDR1 LNHDA, CDR2 SQIVND (reference sequence). The CDR3 is 17 residues long. The CDR3 sequence is CASTRPGGNPLNTEAFF. The CDR3 nucleotides are TGTGCCAGTACCCGCCCCGGCGGCAACCCTTTGAACACTGAAGCTTTCTTT.

The V gene is TRBV5-1, the J gene TRBJ1-2; 8 nucleotides line up with TRBD1. Germline CDR1 reads SGHRS; CDR2 reads YFSETQ. The CDR3 length is 16 residues. J was trimmed by 7 bases and V by 0 bases; bases with no gene match: 11. The CDR3 nucleotides read TGCGCCAGCAGCTTGGCTCTATCCGGGACAGGTGGTGGCTACACCTTC. Its translation is CASSLALSGTGGGYTF.

V and J are TRBV6-5 and TRBJ2-3, with TRBD2 as a possible D gene (6 bases). CDR1 is MNHEY and CDR2 is SVGAGI in the germline V gene. The CDR3 runs 14 residues. Trimming took off 5 bases at V and 6 bases at J, with 15 bases between the two ends. The CDR3 DNA sequence: TGTGCCAGCAGTGCGGGGTCCACGGGGGATACGCAGTATTTT. This translates into CASSAGSTGDTQYF.

This chain uses TRBV2 with TRBJ1-2, with D unresolved. CDR3 length: 14 residues. Trimming took off 7 bases at V and 4 bases at J, with 16 bases between the two ends. Germline values: CDR1 SNHLY, CDR2 FYNNEI. The CDR3 loop is CASTRHEEGYGYTF. DNA for the CDR3: TGTGCCAGCACGCGACACGAAGAGGGCTATGGCTACACCTTC.

The CDR3 loop is CASSPATANNEQFF. In DNA, the CDR3 is TGTGCCAGCAGCCCTGCCACAGCGAACAATGAGCAGTTCTTC. V is TRBV9 and J is TRBJ2-1; D is unresolved. Trimming left V 4 bases short and J 5 bases short, with 13 bases between. Germline values: CDR1 SGDLS, CDR2 YYNGEE. This CDR3 is 14 amino acids long.

This clone was detected a few times. V usage is TRBV6-5 and J usage is TRBJ2-3; 9 nucleotides align to TRBD1. CDR1 is MNHEY and CDR2 is SVGAGI in the germline V gene. The V segment lost 2 bases and the J segment 1 base; nucleotides outside the gene matches: 1. CDR3 length: 15 amino acids. CDR3 sequence: CASSYRQGGTDTQYF. CDR3 bases: TGTGCCAGCAGTTACCGACAGGGGGGCACAGATACGCAGTATTTT.

V and J are TRBV5-6 and TRBJ2-3, with 13 positions matching TRBD2. Germline-derived CDR1 and CDR2 are SGHDT and YYEEEE. V lost 4 bases and J lost 5; bases outside the gene matches: 7. This CDR3 has 16 residues. The CDR3, as DNA: TGTGCCAGCAGCCCAGAAGGACTAGCGGGGGAAGATACGCAGTATTTT. Its protein is CASSPEGLAGEDTQYF. Using reference TRBV5-6 and TRBJ2-3 for the parts outside the CDR3, the full variable domain is DAGVTQSPTHLIKTRGQQVTLRCSPKSGHDTVSWYQQALGQGPQFIFQYYEEEERQRGNFPDRFSGHQFPNYSSELNVNALLLGDSALYLCASSPEGLAGEDTQYFGPGTRLTVL.

This clone is judged medium-sized (0.01 to 0.1%). The genes are TRBV6-5 and TRBJ2-2, with a possible D match to TRBD1 (6 bases). Germline CDR1 MNHEY, CDR2 SVGAGI. V shed 6 bases and J shed 6 bases, with 17 bases lying between them. This CDR3 is built from 15 residues. CDR3 bases: TGTGCCAGCAGCTCCCAGACAGGAGTGCCCGGGGAGCTGTTTTTT. It translates to CASSSQTGVPGELFF.

The chain links TRBV5-5 to TRBJ2-2, with TRBD1 matching 9 bases. The CDR3 length is 15 residues. Unmatched junction bases numbered 9, after V lost 3 bases and J lost 9 bases. From germline, CDR1 is SGHKS and CDR2 YYEKEE (reference sequence). CDR3 DNA sequence: TGTGCCAGCAGCTGGGACAGGGTGATTACCAGGGAGCTGTTTTTT. It yields the protein CASSWDRVITRELFF. Supplemented by reference TRBV5-5 and TRBJ2-2, the full variable domain reads DAGVTQSPTHLIKTRGQQVTLRCSPISGHKSVSWYQQVLGQGPQFIFQYYEKEERGRGNFPDRFSARQFPNYSSELNVNALLLGDSALYLCASSWDRVITRELFFGEGSRLTVL.

The chain couples TRBV7-6 to TRBJ1-3, with D possibly TRBD1 on 5 matching bases. Germline CDR1 is SGHVS and CDR2 is FNYEAQ. The V end lost 5 bases, the J end lost 2 bases, and 22 bases lay between the germline ends. The CDR3 length is 18 residues. The CDR3, as DNA: TGTGCCAGCAGCCAAAATCCCAAGGACAATCGTCCTGGAAACACCATATATTTT. It is translated as CASSQNPKDNRPGNTIYF.

This chain links TRBV15 with TRBJ2-7; 7 nucleotides align to TRBD2. The germline CDR1 and CDR2 sequences are LNHNV and YYDKDF (reference sequence). The CDR3 length is 15 residues. After removal of 1 base from V and 6 bases from J, the junction contained 9 bases not matched to a gene. The CDR3 spells CATSRGPGLDSEQYF. DNA for the CDR3: TGTGCCACCAGCAGAGGTCCCGGACTAGACAGCGAGCAGTACTTC.

The chain employs TRBV7-9 and TRBJ2-2; tentatively, D is TRBD2 (6 bases). Germline assignment: CDR1 SEHNR and CDR2 FQNEAQ (reference sequence). V shed 2 bases and J shed 6 bases, with 7 bases lying between them. CDR3 length: 13 residues. Here the CDR3 reads CASSLPGAGELFF. Here the CDR3 DNA reads TGTGCCAGCAGCTTACCGGGGGCCGGGGAGCTGTTTTTT.

The chain is built from TRBV18 and TRBJ2-2, with TRBD2 identical over 11 bases. Germline lookup yields CDR1 KGHSH and CDR2 LQKENI. V shed 6 bases and J 5 bases; nucleotides not matched to a gene: 2. This CDR3 is 14 amino acids long. CDR3 amino acids: CASSLAGGTGELFF. For the CDR3, the DNA is TGTGCCAGCTCCCTAGCGGGAGGTACCGGGGAGCTGTTTTTT.